This T cell receptor (beta chain) was identified in a study of T cells of healthy individuals. A single record per CDR3 protein comes from TCRdb applying MiXCR to the 5' RACE reads. The sample has 45,000 to 60,000 distinct CDR3 sequences; about 15% are singletons. Per the germline V gene, CDR1 is SEHNR and CDR2 is FQNEAQ (reference sequence). Trimming pared 5 bases from V and 2 bases from J, leaving 3 bases between. The CDR3 runs 12 residues. The TCR originated in a human donor in good health. The rearrangement joins TRBV7-9 to TRBJ2-2; no definite D call. The CDR3 is CASSHNTGELFF. As DNA, the CDR3 is TGTGCCAGCAGCCACAACACCGGGGAGCTGTTTTTT.